Listed here are 24 T cell receptor beta chains from one sample, sequenced in a study of T-cell reconstitution after alpha-beta-depleted transplantation in children. Library preparation (for TCRbeta) was performed with unique molecular identifiers. TCRdb recomputed calls from the PCR reads with MiXCR, one row per CDR3 protein. The data contain about 58,000 distinct CDR3 sequences, 44% of them singletons. Sequenced material: PBMCs, mostly from graft donor cells, taken 360 days after TCRalphabeta/CD19-depleted stem cell transplant. Source of these receptors: a male patient between 5 and 17 years old who had a stem cell transplant for acute lymphoblastic leukemia, so the T cells may come from the graft donor.

This chain links TRBV11-2 with TRBJ2-7; D unresolved. Trimming stripped 6 bases from V and 3 bases from J, with 15 bases between. The CDR3 covers 14 residues. Per the germline V gene, CDR1 is SGHAT and CDR2 is FQNNGV. The CDR3 DNA sequence: TGTGCCAGCAGAGTTCACGCCGACCACTACGAGCAGTACTTC. Protein: CASRVHADHYEQYF. Based on the CDR3 plus reference TRBV11-2 and TRBJ2-7, the full variable domain is EAGVAQSPRYKIIEKRQSVAFWCNPISGHATLYWYQQILGQGPKLLIQFQNNGVVDDSQLPKDRFSAERLKGVDSTLKIQPAKLEDSAVYLCASRVHADHYEQYFGPGTRLTVT.

This clonotype was observed a handful of times. V usage is TRBV9 and J usage is TRBJ1-1, with D possibly being TRBD1 (5 bases). The CDR3 is 15 amino acids. The germline V gene encodes CDR1 SGDLS and CDR2 YYNGEE. V gave up 5 bases and J gave up 4 bases, with 18 bases separating them. In nucleotides, the CDR3 is TGTGCCAGCAGTCCTTCCCCGGGGGAGGGCACTGAAGCTTTCTTT. This sequence encodes CASSPSPGEGTEAFF.

The chain carries TRBV7-8 and TRBJ2-2; unclear D gene. The V end lost 2 bases, the J end lost 4 bases, and 8 bases lay between the germline ends. There are 14 residues in the CDR3. CDR1 is SGHVS, CDR2 FQNEAQ, per germline. The CDR3 protein is CASSLRVFTGELFF. The DNA of the CDR3 is TGTGCCAGCAGCTTACGGGTGTTCACCGGGGAGCTGTTTTTT.

Comment on this clonotype: At one end the junction does not follow the germline gene, possibly because of a read error. The chain combines TRBV20-1 with TRBJ2-2; TRBD1 matches at 8 bases. The CDR3 has 13 amino acids. Germline-derived CDR1 and CDR2 are DFQATT and SNEGSKA (reference sequence). CDR3 sequence reads: CSALDRDTGELFF. The CDR3 bases are TGCAGTGCATTGGACAGGGACACGGGGGAGCTGTTTTTT.

This clonotype has just one count. This chain connects TRBV12-3 or TRBV12-4 to TRBJ2-7; D may be TRBD1 or TRBD2 (5 bases each). The CDR3 extends over 13 amino acids. Trimming stripped 5 bases from V and 3 bases from J, with 11 bases between. The CDR3 loop reads CASSLRDLYEQYF. The DNA of the CDR3 is TGTGCCAGCAGTCTCCGGGACCTCTACGAGCAGTACTTC.

This rearrangement joins TRBV12-3 or TRBV12-4 to TRBJ2-1, with 7 bases lining up with TRBD1. This CDR3 contains 13 residues. V shed 6 bases and J 6 bases; nucleotides not matched to a gene: 5. Here the CDR3 DNA reads TGTGCCAGCAGACAGGGGTTAGGCAATGAGCAGTTCTTC. Amino acids: CASRQGLGNEQFF.

This clonotype was observed a few times. The chain has TRBV5-1 and TRBJ2-6; perhaps TRBD1 as D (6 bases). Trimming removed 6 bases at V and 4 bases at J, with 26 bases between. CDR1 is SGHRS and CDR2 is YFSETQ in the germline V gene. This CDR3 is built from 19 residues. CDR3 bases: TGCGCCAGCACATACTCCTCCAACAGGGATTACGGAGGGGCCAACGTCCTGACTTTC. It yields the protein CASTYSSNRDYGGANVLTF.

The chain recombines TRBV5-1 with TRBJ2-1, with a weak D call TRBD1 (5 bases). The CDR3 loop spans 14 amino acids. Trimming cost V 2 bases and J 0 bases, with 6 bases left between them. Per germline, CDR1 SGHRS and CDR2 YFSETQ. DNA for the CDR3: TGCGCCAGCAGCTTACAGGACTCCTACAATGAGCAGTTCTTC. It translates to CASSLQDSYNEQFF. The full variable domain, in which reference TRBV5-1 and TRBJ2-1 provide the parts outside the CDR3, is KAGVTQTPRYLIKTRGQQVTLSCSPISGHRSVSWYQQTPGQGLQFLFEYFSETQRNKGNFPGRFSGRQFSNSRSEMNVSTLELGDSALYLCASSLQDSYNEQFFGPGTRLTVL.

This clonotype was counted only a few times. The chain recombines TRBV9 with TRBJ2-4, with 7 bases matching TRBD2. CDR1 and CDR2 (germline): SGDLS, YYNGEE. This CDR3 comprises 14 residues. Trimming at V came to 3 bases and at J to 5 bases, leaving 5 bases not matched to a gene. Here the CDR3 reads CASSAREVQNIQYF. DNA of the CDR3: TGTGCCAGCAGCGCCCGGGAGGTCCAAAACATTCAGTACTTC.

The chain links TRBV27 to TRBJ2-1, with 12 nucleotides matching TRBD2. The CDR3 sequence is 15 residues long. With 7 bases clipped from V and 2 bases from J, the junction kept 3 bases outside the gene matches. Germline CDR1 reads MNHEY; CDR2 reads SMNVEV (reference sequence). This chain's CDR3 is CASTSSGRAYNEQFF. The CDR3 region has the DNA TGTGCCAGCACCTCTAGCGGGAGGGCCTACAATGAGCAGTTCTTC.

This clonotype has a handful of counts. This chain joins TRBV7-3 and TRBJ2-1; D unclear. The CDR3 runs to 15 residues. Per the germline V gene, CDR1 is SGHTA and CDR2 is FQGTGA. V was cut by 2 bases and J by 9 bases, with 17 bases left in between. In nucleotides, the CDR3 is TGTGCCAGCAGCTTATCGGTAGCCCCGAGAATTGAGCAGTTCTTC. Translation: CASSLSVAPRIEQFF.

The rearrangement uses TRBV21-1 and TRBJ2-5; the table gives TRBD2 as D, unverified against the DNA. TRBV21-1 is deemed a pseudogene. The CDR3 runs to 16 residues. The CDR3 loop reads CASSSLTSGGEETQYF. The DNA for the CDR3 is TGTGCCAGCAGCTCCCTGACTAGCGGGGGAGAAGAGACCCAGTACTTC.

The chain links TRBV9 to TRBJ2-7; no clear D. Per germline, CDR1 SGDLS and CDR2 YYNGEE. V was cut by 0 bases and J by 2 bases, with 9 bases left in between. CDR3 length: 14 residues. DNA for the CDR3: TGTGCCAGCAGCGTAGGTTCTAGGGCCTACGAGCAGTACTTC. Encoded protein: CASSVGSRAYEQYF.

The genes are TRBV6-2 or TRBV6-3 and TRBJ2-5; D might be TRBD2 (6 bases). CDR1 is MNHEY, CDR2 SVGEGT, per germline. This CDR3 spans 14 amino acids. With 3 bases removed from V and 2 bases from J, the gap between germline ends came to 10 bases. This CDR3 reads CASSYHSGQETQYF. The CDR3 DNA is TGTGCCAGCAGTTATCACAGCGGGCAAGAGACCCAGTACTTC.

This clonotype came up once. The chain links TRBV4-2 to TRBJ1-4; a possible D gene is TRBD1 (6 bases). Germline CDR1 and CDR2: LGHNA and YNFKEQ. The CDR3 has 17 amino acids. Trimming took off 6 bases at V and 7 bases at J, with 24 bases between the two ends. CDR3 amino acids: CASSDRRVDRPPEKLFF. The CDR3 coding sequence is TGTGCCAGCAGTGACAGGAGGGTGGATCGACCCCCTGAAAAACTGTTTTTT.

This clonotype turned up a few times. The chain recombines TRBV5-6 with TRBJ2-3, with 9 bases that match TRBD1. Germline loops: CDR1 SGHDT, CDR2 YYEEEE. The CDR3 is 17 residues long. With V trimmed by 5 bases and J by 0 bases, 10 bases remained unmatched. The CDR3: CASSPHRGQGSTDTQYF. Here the CDR3 DNA reads TGTGCCAGCAGTCCCCACAGGGGGCAGGGAAGCACAGATACGCAGTATTTT.

This CDR3 reads CSARDPTSGIYNEQFF. CDR3 nucleotides: TGCAGTGCTAGAGACCCGACTAGCGGGATCTACAATGAGCAGTTCTTC. V gene TRBV20-1 combines with J gene TRBJ2-1; 11 bases fit TRBD2. V was clipped by 0 bases and J by 3 bases; unmatched bases: 4. The CDR3 is 16 residues long. The germline CDR1 and CDR2 sequences are DFQATT and SNEGSKA (reference sequence).

This chain joins TRBV7-3 and TRBJ2-3; 12 bases agree with TRBD2. The germline gives CDR1 SGHTA, CDR2 FQGTGA. This CDR3 is built from 14 residues. J gave up 6 bases and V 3 bases, and 1 base lay outside the gene matches. Here the CDR3 DNA reads TGTGCCAGCAGCTTCGGGACTAGCGGGGATACGCAGTATTTT. Its protein product is CASSFGTSGDTQYF.

The V gene is TRBV9, the J gene TRBJ2-7, with no clear D. CDR3 length: 12 residues. The germline gives CDR1 SGDLS, CDR2 YYNGEE. The germline V and J ends were trimmed by 0 bases and 7 bases, with 8 bases remaining between them. The CDR3 protein is CASSVEMGEQYF. In DNA, the CDR3 is TGTGCCAGCAGCGTAGAGATGGGGGAGCAGTACTTC.

In this sample, this clonotype turned up a few times. The chain links TRBV20-1 to TRBJ1-2; 12 nucleotides agree with TRBD1. Losses at the gene ends were 1 base for V and 8 bases for J; bases not matched to a gene: 5. This CDR3 is built from 14 residues. Per the germline V gene, CDR1 is DFQATT and CDR2 is SNEGSKA (reference sequence). CDR3 loop: CSARGGQGAYGYTF. The CDR3 DNA is TGCAGTGCTAGAGGGGGACAGGGGGCTTACGGCTACACCTTC.

The chain combines TRBV11-2 with TRBJ2-5; D remains unclear. The ends were cut back, 5 bases at V and 5 bases at J, with 9 bases in the middle. The length of the CDR3 is 12 residues. Germline CDR1 reads SGHAT; CDR2 reads FQNNGV. The CDR3 region has the DNA TGTGCCAGCAGCCCCGCTTGGGAGACCCAGTACTTC. This codes for CASSPAWETQYF.

The chain recombines TRBV12-3 or TRBV12-4 with TRBJ2-3; 10 nucleotides align to TRBD2. V gave up 6 bases and J gave up 6 bases; unmatched junction bases: 12. CDR3 length: 16 residues. The CDR3 sequence: CASSPRASGGGDTQYF. The CDR3 region has the DNA TGTGCCAGCAGCCCGAGAGCTAGCGGGGGTGGGGATACGCAGTATTTT.

The chain uses TRBV27 and TRBJ2-5, with TRBD1 matching over 9 bases. J lost 5 bases, V lost 6 bases, and 10 bases had no gene match. The CDR3 is 15 residues long. Germline assignment: CDR1 MNHEY and CDR2 SMNVEV (reference sequence). CDR3 sequence reads: CASRELTGGEETQYF. The CDR3 coding sequence is TGTGCCAGCAGAGAACTGACAGGGGGGGAGGAGACCCAGTACTTC.

The V and J genes are TRBV18 and TRBJ2-5; the match to TRBD1 covers 9 bases. The CDR3 length is 15 residues. V gave up 3 bases and J gave up 0 bases; unmatched junction bases: 2. The germline V gene encodes CDR1 KGHSH and CDR2 LQKENI. The CDR3 bases are TGTGCCAGCTCACCGGACAGGGGCCACCAAGAGACCCAGTACTTC. Encoded protein: CASSPDRGHQETQYF.